This T cell receptor beta chain is drawn from a study of OX40 agonist ivuxolimab in advanced cancers. TCRdb keeps only in-frame clones here, not all; method: immunoSEQ multiplex PCR. Of 130,000 or so clones detected, 90% to 95% appear once; the ten largest clones hold 1%. The table lists this clone with a count of one. Here the sequenced sample was CD4+ or CD8+ T cells sorted from blood, taken in a trial of the OX40 agonist ivuxolimab. The source is an adult with an advanced solid tumor such as melanoma, head and neck, liver or kidney cancer.

This chain's CDR3 is CASSLDRGLALADTQYF. In DNA form, the CDR3 reads TGTGCCAGCAGCTTAGATCGGGGACTAGCGTTAGCAGATACGCAGTATTTT. This chain links TRBV11-2 with TRBJ2-3, with TRBD2 identical over 10 bases. J was trimmed by 4 bases and V by 0 bases; bases with no gene match: 7. The germline V gene encodes CDR1 SGHAT and CDR2 FQNNGV. The CDR3 totals 17 residues. The full variable domain, completed using reference TRBV11-2 and TRBJ2-3, is EAGVAQSPRYKIIEKRQSVAFWCNPISGHATLYWYQQILGQGPKLLIQFQNNGVVDDSQLPKDRFSAERLKGVDSTLKIQPAKLEDSAVYLCASSLDRGLALADTQYFGPGTRLTVL.